This TCR beta chain was obtained from a study of OX40 agonist ivuxolimab in advanced cancers. This CDR3 has 14 residues. The V gene end was trimmed by 10 bases and the J gene end by 2 bases; junction bases not matched to a gene: 9. The germline V gene has CDR1 ENHRY and CDR2 SYGVKD. TCRdb's table, derived via immunoSEQ multiplex PCR, lists solely in-frame clones and lacks some. The sample contains almost 80,000 clones, 87% of which appear only once. As for this clone: Its antigen is unknown.

Notes on the study in general: Partial responders treated at 0.1-3.0 mg/kg exhibited clonal expansion among the lowest measured.

This TCR came from an adult with an advanced solid tumor such as melanoma, head and neck, liver or kidney cancer. This chain connects TRBV10-3 to TRBJ2-7; the match to TRBD2 covers 9 bases. The specimen comprised CD4+ or CD8+ T cells sorted from blood, sampled in a trial of the OX40 agonist ivuxolimab. CDR3 sequence reads: CASPSGAVPYEQYF. CDR3 coding DNA: TGTGCCAGCCCTAGCGGGGCGGTCCCCTACGAGCAGTACTTC.